One and the same sample provided the 26 T cell receptor beta chains below, sequenced in a study of T cells in tuberculosis. TCRdb's copy holds only in-frame clones and misses some; the assay was immunoSEQ multiplex PCR. The data contain 35,000 to 40,000 clones, almost 95% of them seen just once; the ten biggest clones take up 12%. Sequencing was done on a sample of PBMCs. Every receptor here comes from a donor aged 5 to 30 with latent tuberculosis or without tuberculosis infection. Some clones in this sample may be carry-over from other donors' samples.

The chain carries TRBV10-3 and TRBJ2-2, with TRBD2 matching over 8 bases. CDR1 and CDR2 from the germline V gene are ENHRY and SYGVKD. The CDR3 length is 13 residues. V trimming: 8 bases; J trimming: 6 bases; junction bases outside the gene matches: 5. The CDR3 nucleotides are TGTGCCATCGGTGGACTAGCAGCCGGGGAGCTGTTTTTT. Translation: CAIGGLAAGELFF.

The J gene is TRBJ2-5, the V gene TRBV19; TRBD2 aligns across 7 bases. This CDR3 spans 15 amino acids. V lost 0 bases, J lost 5 bases, and 6 bases stayed unmatched. CDR1 is LNHDA and CDR2 is SQIVND in the germline V gene (reference sequence). CDR3 in amino acids: CASSIDQAGRETQYF. CDR3 nucleotide sequence: TGTGCCAGTAGTATAGATCAAGCGGGGAGGGAGACCCAGTACTTC. Complete variable domain (other parts from reference TRBV19 and TRBJ2-5): DGGITQSPKYLFRKEGQNVTLSCEQNLNHDAMYWYRQDPGQGLRLIYYSQIVNDFQKGDIAEGYSVSREKKESFPLTVTSAQKNPTAFYLCASSIDQAGRETQYFGPGTRLLVL.

The CDR3 DNA is TGTGCCAGCAGTGGGGACAGGGACACTGAAGCTTTCTTT. Translating gives CASSGDRDTEAFF. The chain is built from TRBV6-1 and TRBJ1-1, with 9 nucleotides matching TRBD1. V was clipped by 4 bases and J by 3 bases; unmatched bases: 0. From germline, CDR1 is MNHNS and CDR2 SASEGT. This CDR3 is 13 amino acids long.

The CDR3 protein is CASSQDFGYYEQYF. CDR3 nucleotide sequence: TGCGCCAGCAGCCAAGATTTCGGGTATTACGAGCAGTACTTC. V gene TRBV4-3 combines with J gene TRBJ2-7; D is uncertain. CDR1 and CDR2 (germline): LGHNA, YSLEER. The CDR3 has 14 amino acids. Trimming stripped 0 bases from V and 4 bases from J, with 10 bases between.

The chain is built from TRBV6-6 and TRBJ2-1; the match to TRBD1 covers 8 bases. From germline, CDR1 is MNHNY and CDR2 SVGAGI (reference sequence). The V segment lost 1 base and the J segment 7 bases; nucleotides outside the gene matches: 3. The CDR3 sequence is 14 residues long. CDR3 region: CASSYLTGGNEQFF. The CDR3 DNA is TGTGCCAGCAGTTACTTAACAGGGGGGAATGAGCAGTTCTTC.

The rearrangement links TRBV11-2 to TRBJ2-7; 9 bases line up with TRBD1. The CDR3 extends over 15 amino acids. The ends lost 3 bases at V and 11 bases at J; junction bases unmatched: 14. Germline V lookup: CDR1 SGHAT, CDR2 FQNNGV. The CDR3 protein is CASSLGTGSSLGEYF. CDR3 in DNA: TGTGCCAGCAGCTTGGGGACAGGGTCATCTCTAGGGGAGTACTTC.

The V call is TRBV7-7, the J call TRBJ2-7; perhaps TRBD2 as D (5 bases). CDR3 length: 13 residues. V was pared by 1 base and J by 6 bases, with 10 bases between. Germline V gene lookup returns CDR1 SSHAT and CDR2 FNYEAQ (reference sequence). CDR3 protein: CASSLGSGGEQYF. CDR3 bases: TGTGCCAGCAGCTTAGGATCAGGAGGCGAGCAGTACTTC.

This clone was seen more than once but under ten times. This chain joins TRBV5-4 and TRBJ1-6; D uncertain. The CDR3 is made up of 16 amino acids. V lost 3 bases, J lost 10 bases, and 20 bases lay in between. In germline, CDR1 is SGHNT, CDR2 YYREEE (reference sequence). As DNA, the CDR3 is TGTGCCAGCAGCTACGGAGGGTGGTCCGGAAGATCACCCCTCCACTTT. Amino acids: CASSYGGWSGRSPLHF.

The V call is TRBV27, the J call TRBJ2-7; 8 positions match TRBD2. Trimming at V came to 6 bases and at J to 2 bases, leaving 18 bases not matched to a gene. The CDR3 contains 18 residues. CDR1 and CDR2 (germline): MNHEY, SMNVEV (reference sequence). The CDR3 reads CASSPRYDAGGPPYEQYV. CDR3 DNA: TGTGCCAGCAGCCCGAGGTACGACGCGGGGGGCCCCCCCTACGAGCAGTACGTC.

This chain connects TRBV29-1 to TRBJ1-1, with 9 bases that match TRBD1. The CDR3 is 17 amino acids. V lost 4 bases to trimming and J lost 1 base; unmatched junction nucleotides: 13. CDR1 and CDR2 from the germline V gene are SQVTM and ANQGSEA. The CDR3 sequence is CSVGGFSGDRANTEAFF. In DNA, the CDR3 is TGCAGCGTTGGAGGTTTTAGCGGGGACAGGGCGAACACTGAAGCTTTCTTT. Together with reference TRBV29-1 and TRBJ1-1, the CDR3 gives the full variable domain: SAVISQKPSRDICQRGTSLTIQCQVDSQVTMMFWYRQQPGQSLTLIATANQGSEATYESGFVIDKFPISRPNLTFSTLTVSNMSPEDSSIYLCSVGGFSGDRANTEAFFGQGTRLTVV.

The rearrangement links TRBV27 to TRBJ2-3; 7 nucleotides align to TRBD1. Unmatched junction bases numbered 11, after V lost 5 bases and J lost 6 bases. The CDR3 sequence is 15 residues long. Per the germline V gene, CDR1 is MNHEY and CDR2 is SMNVEV (reference sequence). In DNA form, the CDR3 reads TGTGCCAGCAGTCCCCTAGACAGGGCAGGTGATACGCAGTATTTT. This codes for CASSPLDRAGDTQYF.

The chain recombines TRBV11-2 with TRBJ2-5, with a possible D match to TRBD1 (5 bases). V was clipped by 2 bases and J by 3 bases, with 13 bases between them. The CDR3 runs 15 residues. Germline CDR1 is SGHAT and CDR2 is FQNNGV. As DNA, the CDR3 is TGTGCCAGCAGCTTAAGAGGCAGGGATAAAGAGACCCAGTACTTC. It translates to CASSLRGRDKETQYF.

The genes are TRBV28 and TRBJ2-7; possible D gene TRBD1, 6 bases. Germline assignment: CDR1 MDHEN and CDR2 SYDVKM. CDR3 length: 14 amino acids. Trimming left V 7 bases short and J 5 bases short, with 18 bases between. The CDR3 sequence: CASKTGQGLNEQYF. In nucleotides, the CDR3 is TGTGCCAGCAAAACGGGGCAGGGGCTCAACGAGCAGTACTTC.

This rearrangement joins TRBV4-1 to TRBJ2-3, with D perhaps TRBD1 (5 bases). This CDR3 has 17 residues. The V gene lost 0 bases and the J gene lost 0 bases, with 13 bases spanning the gap. CDR1 and CDR2 from the germline V gene are MGHRA and YSYEKL. CDR3 protein: CASSQEKGRASTDTQYF. DNA of the CDR3: TGCGCCAGCAGCCAAGAGAAGGGCAGGGCTAGCACAGATACGCAGTATTTT.

The chain links TRBV12-5 to TRBJ1-1; the D is unclear. CDR1 is LGHNT and CDR2 is FRNRAP in the germline V gene. This CDR3 has 11 amino acids. The ends were cut back, 4 bases at V and 11 bases at J, with 11 bases in the middle. CDR3 nucleotide sequence: TGTGCTAGTGGTTCCCTGGCGGCCGCTTTCTTT. Its protein product is CASGSLAAAFF.

The rearrangement uses TRBV4-1 and TRBJ1-1, with D uncertain. This CDR3 comprises 14 residues. The germline CDR1 and CDR2 sequences are MGHRA and YSYEKL. Trimming took 0 bases from V and 11 from J, leaving 16 bases between them. CDR3 loop: CASSQDGGPVKAFF. The CDR3 bases are TGCGCCAGCAGCCAAGACGGAGGTCCTGTTAAGGCTTTCTTT.

The V and J genes are TRBV28 and TRBJ2-3; D perhaps matches TRBD2 (5 bases). V shed 8 bases and J shed 9 bases, with 18 bases lying between them. CDR3 length: 13 residues. Germline V gene sequence: CDR1 MDHEN, CDR2 SYDVKM. CDR3 sequence (DNA): TGTGCCAGCGTGGGCTCCGGGGAGCACACGCAGTATTTT. It translates to CASVGSGEHTQYF. The full variable domain, its missing parts supplied by reference TRBV28 and TRBJ2-3, is DVKVTQSSRYLVKRTGEKVFLECVQDMDHENMFWYRQDPGLGLRLIYFSYDVKMKEKGDIPEGYSVSREKKERFSLILESASTNQTSMYLCASVGSGEHTQYFGPGTRLTVL.

This chain uses TRBV6-6 with TRBJ1-1; D is perhaps TRBD1 (6 bases). Looked up from germline, CDR1 is MNHNY and CDR2 is SVGAGI (reference sequence). With 5 bases removed from V and 3 bases from J, the gap between germline ends came to 13 bases. The CDR3 runs to 14 residues. In DNA form, the CDR3 reads TGTGCCAGCAGTCATAACAGGGAAGACACTGAAGCTTTCTTT. Its protein is CASSHNREDTEAFF.

The chain recombines TRBV4-1 with TRBJ2-5; unclear D gene. The CDR3 covers 13 residues. Trimming stripped 0 bases from V and 3 bases from J, with 5 bases between. Per germline, CDR1 MGHRA and CDR2 YSYEKL. The CDR3 sequence: CASSQDTEETQYF. CDR3 bases: TGCGCCAGCAGCCAAGATACAGAAGAGACCCAGTACTTC.

The table lists this clone with a count of one. The chain has TRBV27 and TRBJ1-5; 9 nucleotides line up with TRBD1. After removal of 6 bases from V and 3 bases from J, the junction contained 3 bases not matched to a gene. Germline CDR1 is MNHEY and CDR2 is SMNVEV (reference sequence). The CDR3 has 14 residues. Written as DNA, the CDR3 is TGTGCCAGCAGCCCACAGGGGGCCAATCAGCCCCAGCATTTT. Translation gives CASSPQGANQPQHF.

CDR3: CASSLVPDATEAFF. CDR3 nucleotide sequence: TGTGCCAGCAGCTTAGTTCCAGATGCCACTGAAGCTTTCTTT. The chain links TRBV7-3 to TRBJ1-1; no clear D. The CDR3 sequence is 14 residues long. The germline V and J ends were trimmed by 2 bases and 4 bases, with 11 bases remaining between them. CDR1 and CDR2 from the germline V gene are SGHTA and FQGTGA.

This chain joins TRBV6-5 and TRBJ1-2, with D unresolved. CDR1 is MNHEY, CDR2 SVGAGI, per germline. The CDR3 sequence is 11 residues long. Trimming took 6 bases from V and 4 from J, leaving 6 bases between them. The CDR3 here is CASRAPYGYTF. The CDR3 bases are TGTGCCAGCAGGGCTCCCTATGGCTACACCTTC.

The J gene is TRBJ1-3, the V gene TRBV7-9; TRBD1 is a possible D gene (6 bases). Trimming stripped 7 bases from V and 3 bases from J, with 16 bases between. Germline V lookup: CDR1 SEHNR, CDR2 FQNEAQ (reference sequence). The CDR3 runs 15 residues. DNA for the CDR3: TGTGCCAGCACGCGGCGGGGGGCGGATGGAAACACCATATATTTT. It yields the protein CASTRRGADGNTIYF.

The chain employs TRBV12-5 and TRBJ2-7; 13 bases match TRBD2. The CDR3 loop spans 17 amino acids. The germline V gene has CDR1 LGHNT and CDR2 FRNRAP. The J segment lost 1 base and the V segment lost 7 bases, leaving 10 bases of the junction unmatched. CDR3 in DNA: TGTGCTAGTGCGGGACTAGCGGGGAGCGCCCCATCCTACGAGCAGTACTTC. This codes for CASAGLAGSAPSYEQYF.

V gene TRBV27 combines with J gene TRBJ1-1; 7 bases line up with TRBD1. CDR1 MNHEY and CDR2 SMNVEV come from the germline V gene (reference sequence). This CDR3 contains 14 residues. The J segment lost 1 base and the V segment lost 5 bases, leaving 4 bases of the junction unmatched. The CDR3 spells CASSPTGWNTEAFF. The CDR3 nucleotides read TGTGCCAGCAGTCCGACAGGGTGGAACACTGAAGCTTTCTTT.

The chain's CDR3 is CASSQALTGGGPYEQYF. Written as DNA, the CDR3 is TGCGCCAGCAGCCAAGCCCTGACAGGGGGCGGGCCCTACGAGCAGTACTTC. The chain joins TRBV4-3 to TRBJ2-7; 10 nucleotides match TRBD1. The J segment lost 2 bases and the V segment lost 1 base, leaving 8 bases of the junction unmatched. Germline-derived CDR1 and CDR2 are LGHNA and YSLEER. The CDR3 runs 17 residues.